The rows below give T cell receptor beta chains drawn from one sample of a study of cytomegalovirus exposure and HLA in healthy donors. Only in-frame clones appear in the TCRdb table, and some are missing; sequencing was by immunoSEQ multiplex PCR. The table has 140,000 to 150,000 clones, around 80% seen once. The sequenced sample consisted of PBMCs. These receptor sequences come from a female donor in good health and CMV-seronegative. Each CDR3 is given with its conserved first and last residue. The D gene is left open where the match is weak. Where a row states a size, it is once, few, many or the class of an expanded clone; other rows omit it.

clone_size	v_call	d_call	j_call	cdr3_nt	cdr3_aa
NA	TRBV5-1	TRBD1	TRBJ2-3	TGCGCCAGCAGCCTCCCCACAGGGGGCACAGATACGCAGTATTTT	CASSLPTGGTDTQYF
few	TRBV4-3	NA	TRBJ1-6	TGCGCCAGCAGCCAAGACAGGGGAGGGTATAATTCACCCCTCCACTTT	CASSQDRGGYNSPLHF
NA	TRBV11-2	TRBD1	TRBJ1-6	TGTGCCAGCAGCCAGCAGACCACAGGGGGCAGGTATTCACCCCTCCACTTT	CASSQQTTGGRYSPLHF
once	TRBV5-1	NA	TRBJ2-3	TGCGCCAGCAGTTCAAAGCGCGAGGTTACAGATACGCAGTATTTT	CASSSKREVTDTQYF
NA	TRBV19	TRBD1	TRBJ2-2	TGTGCCAGTAGGATAACAGGGGGCGCCACCGGGGAGCTGTTTTTT	CASRITGGATGELFF
NA	TRBV28	NA	TRBJ1-1	TGTGCCAGCAGTTTCTTCGGGATCGTGACTGAAGCTTTCTTT	CASSFFGIVTEAFF
NA	TRBV27	TRBD1	TRBJ2-3	TGTGCCAGCAGAGGACAGGGTAGGGATACGCAGTATTTT	CASRGQGRDTQYF
NA	TRBV4-3	TRBD1	TRBJ1-6	TGCGCCAGCAGCCAAGATAGTCGGCCAGGGGGCAATTCACCCCTCCACTTT	CASSQDSRPGGNSPLHF
few	TRBV7-6	NA	TRBJ1-5	TGTGCCAGCAGCGTACGATCAGGGAAGCCCCAGCATTTT	CASSVRSGKPQHF
NA	TRBV7-9	NA	TRBJ2-6	TGTGCCAGCAGCCCAGGGGCTGGGGCCAACGTCCTGACTTTC	CASSPGAGANVLTF
NA	TRBV7-9	NA	TRBJ1-3	TGTTCCAGCAGCTTAGCAGGAGCCTCTGGAAACACCATATATTTT	CSSSLAGASGNTIYF
NA	TRBV7-8	TRBD2	TRBJ2-1	TGTGCCAGCAGCCCCATCGGACTAGCGGGAATCAGGAATGAGCAGTTCTTC	CASSPIGLAGIRNEQFF
NA	TRBV28	NA	TRBJ2-1	TGTGCCAGCAGTCCTTACAGGGCTTCGGACAATGAGCAGTTCTTC	CASSPYRASDNEQFF
once	TRBV18	TRBD2	TRBJ2-1	TGTGCCAGCTCACCAAGGACTAGCGGGATTTCCTACAATGAGCAGTTCTTC	CASSPRTSGISYNEQFF
few	TRBV5-1	NA	TRBJ2-3	TGCGCCAGCAGCCTCTCGGGCGGGAGCACAGATACGCAGTATTTT	CASSLSGGSTDTQYF
few	TRBV4-3	TRBD1	TRBJ1-1	TGCGCCAGCAGCCTCGGGACAGGGGGAAGGACTGAAGCTTTCTTT	CASSLGTGGRTEAFF
NA	TRBV4-1	NA	TRBJ2-6	TGCGCCAGCAGCCTGGCCTCTGGGGCCAACGTCCTGACTTTC	CASSLASGANVLTF
NA	TRBV19	NA	TRBJ2-3	TGTGCCAGTAGTATAGTCGGTATTGGTGGTACGGCAGATACGCAGTATTTT	CASSIVGIGGTADTQYF
NA	TRBV7-9	TRBD2	TRBJ2-1	TGTGCCAGCAGCTTAGCGGCGGGAGTCTCCTACAATGAGCAGTTCTTC	CASSLAAGVSYNEQFF
NA	TRBV30	NA	TRBJ1-2	TGTGCCTGGAGTGACGGGTTGTCGGGGGGCTATGGCTACACCTTC	CAWSDGLSGGYGYTF
NA	TRBV30	NA	TRBJ1-6	TGTGCCTGGAGTGTGAGGAATTCACCCCTCCACTTT	CAWSVRNSPLHF
few	TRBV4-3	TRBD1	TRBJ2-7	TGCGCCAGCAGCCAAGATCGGACAGGACGTTACGAGCAGTACTTC	CASSQDRTGRYEQYF
NA	TRBV6-5	NA	TRBJ2-5	TGTGCCAGCAGTTCCACTAAAGAGACCCAGTACTTC	CASSSTKETQYF
NA	TRBV6-6	NA	TRBJ1-2	TGTGCCAGCAGTTACTCGGAGGGGGGCTACACCTTC	CASSYSEGGYTF
NA	TRBV9	NA	TRBJ1-1	TGTGCCAGCAGCGTAGGACTTTATAATCGGCCGGACACTGAAGCTTTCTTT	CASSVGLYNRPDTEAFF
NA	TRBV2	NA	TRBJ2-2	TGTGCCAGCAGTGGGGAGTTGAACACCGGGGAGCTGTTTTTT	CASSGELNTGELFF
NA	TRBV5-8	NA	TRBJ1-5	TGTGCCAGCAGCTTGTTTTCGTCCGGAGGTGGACCGAATTTGCCCCAGCATTTT	CASSLFSSGGGPNLPQHF
NA	TRBV2	TRBD2	TRBJ2-7	TGTGCCACTAGACTAGCGGGAGACGAGCAGTACTTC	CATRLAGDEQYF
NA	TRBV5-1	NA	TRBJ1-1	TGCGCCAGCAGCTGGATTTCACAGGGCGGTGAAGCTTTCTTT	CASSWISQGGEAFF
NA	TRBV6-1	TRBD2	TRBJ2-1	TGTGCCAGCACCACTCGGGGGGAGTACAATGAGCAGTTCTTC	CASTTRGEYNEQFF
NA	TRBV5-1	NA	TRBJ1-2	TGCGCCAGCAGCGCGGGACTCTATGGCTACACCTTC	CASSAGLYGYTF
NA	TRBV7-9	NA	TRBJ2-2	TGTGCCAGCAGCTTATCCGTAAACACCGGGGAGCTGTTTTTT	CASSLSVNTGELFF
NA	TRBV7-9	NA	TRBJ2-1	TGTGCCAGCAGCTCCCCCGGCAGGGGGGCCCACAATGAGCAGTTCTTC	CASSSPGRGAHNEQFF
NA	TRBV4-2	TRBD2	TRBJ2-3	TGTGCCAGCAGCCAAGAGGGTAGCGGGGGGGCATCAGATACGCAGTATTTT	CASSQEGSGGASDTQYF
NA	TRBV11-2	NA	TRBJ2-7	TGTGCCAGCAGCTTAGGCGGGACCTCCTACGAGCAGTACTTC	CASSLGGTSYEQYF
NA	TRBV19	NA	TRBJ1-4	TGTGCCAGTACCCCGAGGGGGGGACATACCACCTTGAGTGAAAAACTGTTTTTT	CASTPRGGHTTLSEKLFF
few	TRBV4-2	NA	TRBJ1-4	TGTGCCAGCAGCCACAATCCCCCTGCGAGGGCGGAAAAACTGTTTTTT	CASSHNPPARAEKLFF
NA	TRBV4-3	NA	TRBJ2-2	TGCGCCAGCAGCCCTCACTCCGGGGTCCTATGGACAGATTATACCGGGGAGCTGTTTTTT	CASSPHSGVLWTDYTGELFF
NA	TRBV7-2	NA	TRBJ2-7	TGTGCCAGCAGCTTAGTCAGGGGCGGACTCTACGAGCAGTACTTC	CASSLVRGGLYEQYF
NA	TRBV6-6	TRBD1	TRBJ2-7	TGTGCCAGCTCTATGACAGGGTTATGGGAGCAGTACTTC	CASSMTGLWEQYF
NA	TRBV28	NA	TRBJ2-1	TGTGCCAGCAGTTTAGGGAGGTGGAACAATGAGCAGTTCTTC	CASSLGRWNNEQFF
NA	TRBV5-3	NA	TRBJ1-1	TGTGCCAGAAGCTTCAGGTCGACTGAAGCTTTCTTT	CARSFRSTEAFF
NA	TRBV9	TRBD2	TRBJ2-2	TGTGCCAGCAGCGTAGGAGCGGGAAACCTCGCCGGGGAGCTGTTTTTT	CASSVGAGNLAGELFF
once	TRBV7-2	TRBD2	TRBJ2-7	TGTGCCAGCAGCTTAAGCGGGGGACTCTCCTACGAGCAGTACTTC	CASSLSGGLSYEQYF
few	TRBV28	NA	TRBJ2-1	TGTGCCACCAGCAAATTTGCGGGTAACAATGAGCAGTTCTTC	CATSKFAGNNEQFF
NA	TRBV2	TRBD1	TRBJ1-2	TGTGCCAGCAGCTACAGGGGGCGCGGTGGCGGCTACACCTTC	CASSYRGRGGGYTF
NA	TRBV5-1	NA	TRBJ2-1	TGCGCCAGCAGTCCGAGGACAGACTACAATGAGCAGTTCTTC	CASSPRTDYNEQFF
NA	TRBV2	NA	TRBJ1-5	TGTGCCAGCAGTGAGGGGGGGGGCAATCAGCCCCAGCATTTT	CASSEGGGNQPQHF
NA	TRBV5-4	NA	TRBJ2-2	TGTGCCAGCAGTCCAAAAGCGGGGGGACAGGGGCCCCCCGGGGAGCTGTTTTTT	CASSPKAGGQGPPGELFF
NA	TRBV19	NA	TRBJ1-1	TGTGCCAGTAGTATTTGGACTGGTGGAGGCGACACTGAAGCTTTCTTT	CASSIWTGGGDTEAFF
NA	TRBV11-2	NA	TRBJ2-7	TGTGCCAGCAGCTTAGTTCGGGGGAGCGAGCAGTACTTC	CASSLVRGSEQYF
NA	TRBV28	NA	TRBJ1-5	TGTGCCAGCATTCGCGCAGGGGCCCGCAATCAGCCCCAGCATTTT	CASIRAGARNQPQHF